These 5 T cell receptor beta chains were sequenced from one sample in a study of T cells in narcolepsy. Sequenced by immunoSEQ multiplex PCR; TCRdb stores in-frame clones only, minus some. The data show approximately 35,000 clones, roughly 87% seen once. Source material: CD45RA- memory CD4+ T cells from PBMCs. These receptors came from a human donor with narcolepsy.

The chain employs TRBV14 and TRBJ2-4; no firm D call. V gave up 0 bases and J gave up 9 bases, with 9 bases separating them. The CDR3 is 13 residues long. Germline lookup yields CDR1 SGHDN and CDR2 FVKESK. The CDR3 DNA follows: TGTGCCAGCAGCCAAGATGGGGTGGGCATTCAGTACTTC. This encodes CASSQDGVGIQYF.

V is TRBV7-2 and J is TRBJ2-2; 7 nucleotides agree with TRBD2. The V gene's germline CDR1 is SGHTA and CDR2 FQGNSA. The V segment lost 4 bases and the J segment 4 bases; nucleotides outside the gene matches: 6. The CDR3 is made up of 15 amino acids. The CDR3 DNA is TGTGCCAGCAGCTCGGGGGGTACACGCACCGGGGAGCTGTTTTTT. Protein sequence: CASSSGGTRTGELFF.

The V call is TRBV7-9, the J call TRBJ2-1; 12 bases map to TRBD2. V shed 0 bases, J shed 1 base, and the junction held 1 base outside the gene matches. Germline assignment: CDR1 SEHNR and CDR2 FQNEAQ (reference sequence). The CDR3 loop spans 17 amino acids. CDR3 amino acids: CASSLATSGGSYNEQFF. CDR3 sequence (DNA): TGTGCCAGCAGCTTAGCGACTAGCGGGGGTTCCTACAATGAGCAGTTCTTC. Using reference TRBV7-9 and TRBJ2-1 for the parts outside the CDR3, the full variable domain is DTGVSQNPRHKITKRGQNVTFRCDPISEHNRLYWYRQTLGQGPEFLTYFQNEAQLEKSRLLSDRFSAERPKGSFSTLEIQRTEQGDSAMYLCASSLATSGGSYNEQFFGPGTRLTVL.

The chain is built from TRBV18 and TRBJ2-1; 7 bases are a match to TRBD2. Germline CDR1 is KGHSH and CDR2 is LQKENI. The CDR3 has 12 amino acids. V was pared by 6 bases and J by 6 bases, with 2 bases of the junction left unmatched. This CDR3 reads CASSWTSNEQFF. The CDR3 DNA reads TGTGCCAGCTCCTGGACTAGCAATGAGCAGTTCTTC.

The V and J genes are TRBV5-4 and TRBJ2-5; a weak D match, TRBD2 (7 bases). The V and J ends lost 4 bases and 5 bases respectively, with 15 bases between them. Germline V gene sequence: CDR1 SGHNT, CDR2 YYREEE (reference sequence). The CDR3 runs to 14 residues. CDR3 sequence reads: CASSRGDTAETQYF. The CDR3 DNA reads TGTGCCAGCAGCCGGGGGGACACAGCGGAGACCCAGTACTTC.